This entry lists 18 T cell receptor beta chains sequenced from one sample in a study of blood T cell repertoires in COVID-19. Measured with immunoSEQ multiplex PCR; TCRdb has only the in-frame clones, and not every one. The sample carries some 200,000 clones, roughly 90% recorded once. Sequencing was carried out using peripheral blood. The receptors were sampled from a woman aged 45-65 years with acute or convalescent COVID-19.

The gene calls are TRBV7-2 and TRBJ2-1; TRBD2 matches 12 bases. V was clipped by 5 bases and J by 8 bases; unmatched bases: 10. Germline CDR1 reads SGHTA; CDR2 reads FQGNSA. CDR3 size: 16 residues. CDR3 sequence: CASSPFSSGGAHEQFF. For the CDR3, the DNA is TGTGCCAGCAGCCCCTTTTCTAGCGGGGGGGCGCATGAGCAGTTCTTC. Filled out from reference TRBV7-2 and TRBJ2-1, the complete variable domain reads GAGVSQSPSNKVTEKGKDVELRCDPISGHTALYWYRQSLGQGLEFLIYFQGNSAPDKSGLPSDRFSAERTGGSVSTLTIQRTQQEDSAVYLCASSPFSSGGAHEQFFGPGTRLTVL.

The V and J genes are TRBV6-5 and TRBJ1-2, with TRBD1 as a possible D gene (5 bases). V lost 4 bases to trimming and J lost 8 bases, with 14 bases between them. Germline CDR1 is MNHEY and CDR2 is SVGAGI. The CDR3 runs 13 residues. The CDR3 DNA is TGTGCCAGCAGTTCACCTGGGGGGTTGGGCTACACCTTC. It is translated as CASSSPGGLGYTF.

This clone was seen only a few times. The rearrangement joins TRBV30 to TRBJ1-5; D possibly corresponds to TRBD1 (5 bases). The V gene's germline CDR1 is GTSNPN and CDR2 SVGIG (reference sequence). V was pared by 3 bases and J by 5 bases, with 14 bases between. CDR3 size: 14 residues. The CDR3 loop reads CAWSRRPGDQPQHF. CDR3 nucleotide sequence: TGTGCCTGGAGCCGTCGACCGGGGGATCAGCCCCAGCATTTT.

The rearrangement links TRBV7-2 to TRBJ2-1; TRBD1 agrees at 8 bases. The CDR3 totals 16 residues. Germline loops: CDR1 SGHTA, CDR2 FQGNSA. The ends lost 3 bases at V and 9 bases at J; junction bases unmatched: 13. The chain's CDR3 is CASSLDRESRYGEQFF. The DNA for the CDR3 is TGTGCCAGCAGCTTGGACAGGGAGAGTAGATATGGTGAGCAGTTCTTC.

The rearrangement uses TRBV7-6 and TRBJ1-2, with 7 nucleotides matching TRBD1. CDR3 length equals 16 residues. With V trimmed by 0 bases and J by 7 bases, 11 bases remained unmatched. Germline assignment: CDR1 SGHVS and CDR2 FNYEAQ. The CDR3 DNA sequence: TGTGCCAGCAGCTTAGCGCCTGCAGGGGGAACCTTTGGCTACACCTTC. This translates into CASSLAPAGGTFGYTF.

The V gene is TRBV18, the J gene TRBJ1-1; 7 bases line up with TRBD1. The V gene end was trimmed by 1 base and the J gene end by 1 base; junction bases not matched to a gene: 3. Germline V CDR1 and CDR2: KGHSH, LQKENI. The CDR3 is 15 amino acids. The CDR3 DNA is TGTGCCAGCTCACCACTGGGGGACAGGAACACTGAAGCTTTCTTT. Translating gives CASSPLGDRNTEAFF. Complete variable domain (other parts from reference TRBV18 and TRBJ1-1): NAGVMQNPRHLVRRRGQEARLRCSPMKGHSHVYWYRQLPEEGLKFMVYLQKENIIDESGMPKERFSAEFPKEGPSILRIQQVVRGDSAAYFCASSPLGDRNTEAFFGQGTRLTVV.

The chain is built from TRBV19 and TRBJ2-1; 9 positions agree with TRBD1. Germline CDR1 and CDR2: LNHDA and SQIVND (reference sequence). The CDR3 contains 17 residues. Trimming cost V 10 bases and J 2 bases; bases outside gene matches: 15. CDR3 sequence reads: CATESRTGVEAYNEQFF. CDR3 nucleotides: TGTGCCACCGAGTCAAGGACAGGGGTTGAGGCCTACAATGAGCAGTTCTTC.

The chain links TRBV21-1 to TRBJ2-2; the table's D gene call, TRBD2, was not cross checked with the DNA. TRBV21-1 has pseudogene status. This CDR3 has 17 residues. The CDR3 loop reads CASSSEALAGVTGELFF. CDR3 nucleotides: TGTGCCAGCAGCTCAGAGGCCCTAGCGGGAGTCACCGGGGAGCTGTTTTTT.

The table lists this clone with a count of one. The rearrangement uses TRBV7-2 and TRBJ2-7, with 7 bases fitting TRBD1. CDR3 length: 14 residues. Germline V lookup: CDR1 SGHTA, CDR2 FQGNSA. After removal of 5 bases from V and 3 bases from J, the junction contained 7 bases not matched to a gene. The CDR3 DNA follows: TGTGCCAGCAGCCCTTCGACAGGGATCTACGAGCAGTACTTC. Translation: CASSPSTGIYEQYF.

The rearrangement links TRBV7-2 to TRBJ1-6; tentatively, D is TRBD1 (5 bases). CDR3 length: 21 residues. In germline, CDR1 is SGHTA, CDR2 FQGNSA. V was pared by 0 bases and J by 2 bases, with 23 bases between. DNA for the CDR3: TGTGCCAGCAGCTTAGCCTTCTCAGAAGGGGCACATCCCACCTATAATTCACCCCTCCACTTT. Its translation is CASSLAFSEGAHPTYNSPLHF. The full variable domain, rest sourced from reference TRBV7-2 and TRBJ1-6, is GAGVSQSPSNKVTEKGKDVELRCDPISGHTALYWYRQSLGQGLEFLIYFQGNSAPDKSGLPSDRFSAERTGGSVSTLTIQRTQQEDSAVYLCASSLAFSEGAHPTYNSPLHFGNGTRLTVT.

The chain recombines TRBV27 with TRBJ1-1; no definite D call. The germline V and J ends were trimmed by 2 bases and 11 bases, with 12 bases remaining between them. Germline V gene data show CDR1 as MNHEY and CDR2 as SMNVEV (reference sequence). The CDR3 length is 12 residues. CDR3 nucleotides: TGTGCCAGCAGTTTAACCCCCGGGGTGGCTTTCTTT. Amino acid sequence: CASSLTPGVAFF.

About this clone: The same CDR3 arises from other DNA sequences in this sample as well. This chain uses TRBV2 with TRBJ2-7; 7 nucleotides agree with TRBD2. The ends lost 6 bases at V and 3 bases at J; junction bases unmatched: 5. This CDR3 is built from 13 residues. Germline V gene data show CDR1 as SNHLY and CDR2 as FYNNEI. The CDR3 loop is CASSGTGGYEQYF. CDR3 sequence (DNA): TGTGCCAGCAGCGGGACGGGGGGCTACGAGCAGTACTTC.

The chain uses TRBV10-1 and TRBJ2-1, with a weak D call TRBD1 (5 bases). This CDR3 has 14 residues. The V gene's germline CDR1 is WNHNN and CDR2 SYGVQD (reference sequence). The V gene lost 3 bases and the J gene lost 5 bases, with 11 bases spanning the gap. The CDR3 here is CASSDRVGDNEQFF. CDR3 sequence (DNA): TGCGCCAGCAGTGACAGGGTAGGCGACAATGAGCAGTTCTTC.

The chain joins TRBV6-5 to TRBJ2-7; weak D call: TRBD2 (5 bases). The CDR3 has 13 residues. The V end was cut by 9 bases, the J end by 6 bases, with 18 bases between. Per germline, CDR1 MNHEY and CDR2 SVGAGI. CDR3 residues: CASSMDSTSEQYF. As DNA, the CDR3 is TGTGCCAGTTCAATGGACTCGACATCCGAGCAGTACTTC.

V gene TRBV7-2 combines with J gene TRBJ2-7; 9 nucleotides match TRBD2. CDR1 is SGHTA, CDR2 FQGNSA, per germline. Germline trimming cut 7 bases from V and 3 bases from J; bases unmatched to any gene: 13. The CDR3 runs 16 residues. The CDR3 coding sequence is TGTGCCAGCAAGCTTAGAGAAGCGGGGGGACTCTACGAGCAGTACTTC. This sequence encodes CASKLREAGGLYEQYF.

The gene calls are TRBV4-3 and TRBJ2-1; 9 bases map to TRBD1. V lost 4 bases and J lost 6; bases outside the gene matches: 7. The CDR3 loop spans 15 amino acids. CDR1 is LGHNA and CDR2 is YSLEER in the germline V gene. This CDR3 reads CASSPGTGGSNEQFF. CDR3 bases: TGCGCCAGCAGCCCTGGCACAGGGGGCTCCAATGAGCAGTTCTTC.

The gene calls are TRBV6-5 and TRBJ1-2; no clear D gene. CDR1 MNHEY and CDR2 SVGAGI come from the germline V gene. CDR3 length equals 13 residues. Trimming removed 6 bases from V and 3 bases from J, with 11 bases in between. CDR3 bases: TGTGCCAGCAGACAAGGAGGAGACTATGGCTACACCTTC. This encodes CASRQGGDYGYTF.

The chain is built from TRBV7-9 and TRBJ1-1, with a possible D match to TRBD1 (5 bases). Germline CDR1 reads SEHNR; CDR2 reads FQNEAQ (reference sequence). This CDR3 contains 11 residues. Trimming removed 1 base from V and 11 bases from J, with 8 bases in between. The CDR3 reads CASSLGTMAFF. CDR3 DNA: TGTGCCAGCAGCTTAGGGACAATGGCTTTCTTT.